This entry lists 30 T cell receptor beta chains sequenced from one sample in a study of T cells in localized non-small cell lung cancer. Clones were read by immunoSEQ multiplex PCR, and TCRdb kept only the in-frame ones, dropping some. The sample shows tens of thousands of clones, around 90% of them seen only once. Source: peripheral blood, taken before any cancer treatment. Every receptor here comes from a woman between 40 and 69 years old with stage I lung adenocarcinoma.

This clone was seen a handful of times. The chain combines TRBV12-5 with TRBJ2-1, with D uncertain. The germline V gene encodes CDR1 LGHNT and CDR2 FRNRAP. Trimming shortened V by 6 bases and J by 5 bases, and 5 bases separated the two germline ends. This CDR3 region has 11 residues. DNA for the CDR3: TGTGCTAGTGGGGAGAACAATGAGCAGTTCTTC. Its protein is CASGENNEQFF.

The V call is TRBV2, the J call TRBJ1-2; no reliable D call. The CDR3 covers 16 residues. Trimming pared 5 bases from V and 1 base from J, leaving 17 bases between. Germline values: CDR1 SNHLY, CDR2 FYNNEI. The CDR3 DNA is TGTGCCAGCAGTTCTCCTTCAGGAACGCGTAACTATGGCTACACCTTC. It codes for CASSSPSGTRNYGYTF. Variable domain in full (rest from reference TRBV2 and TRBJ1-2): EPEVTQTPSHQVTQMGQEVILRCVPISNHLYFYWYRQILGQKVEFLVSFYNNEISEKSEIFDDQFSVERPDGSNFTLKIRSTKLEDSAMYFCASSSPSGTRNYGYTFGSGTRLTVV.

The chain is built from TRBV5-1 and TRBJ2-5; 10 bases match TRBD1. This CDR3 has 15 amino acids. Trimming took 3 bases from V and 4 from J; bases not matched to a gene: 6. Germline-derived CDR1 and CDR2 are SGHRS and YFSETQ. As DNA, the CDR3 is TGCGCCAGCAGCTACGGACAGGGGGAGACAGAGACCCAGTACTTC. Residues: CASSYGQGETETQYF.

The rearrangement uses TRBV6-6 and TRBJ1-5; TRBD1 is a possible D gene (6 bases). This CDR3 contains 13 residues. Germline-derived CDR1 and CDR2 are MNHNY and SVGAGI (reference sequence). V lost 7 bases, J lost 4 bases, and 11 bases lay in between. CDR3 sequence (DNA): TGTGCCAGCACAGGGGCCTTAAATCAGCCCCAGCATTTT. It encodes CASTGALNQPQHF.

The chain carries TRBV7-2 and TRBJ2-6, with TRBD1 matching 7 bases. This CDR3 comprises 15 residues. Germline CDR1 is SGHTA and CDR2 is FQGNSA. With 5 bases clipped from V and 3 bases from J, the junction kept 4 bases outside the gene matches. CDR3 nucleotides: TGTGCCAGCAGCCCACAGGGGTTTGGGGCCAACGTCCTGACTTTC. It codes for CASSPQGFGANVLTF.

The chain links TRBV30 to TRBJ1-6, with unresolved D. The ends were cut back, 2 bases at V and 7 bases at J, with 21 bases in the middle. Germline V gives CDR1 GTSNPN, CDR2 SVGIG (reference sequence). CDR3 length: 17 residues. The CDR3 loop reads CAWSPLPFGILNSPLHF. The DNA of the CDR3 is TGTGCCTGGAGTCCCCTCCCCTTCGGGATATTGAATTCACCCCTCCACTTT. The full variable domain, in which reference TRBV30 and TRBJ1-6 provide the parts outside the CDR3, is SQTIHQWPATLVQPVGSPLSLECTVEGTSNPNLYWYRQAAGRGLQLLFYSVGIGQISSEVPQNLSASRPQDRQFILSSKKLLLSDSGFYLCAWSPLPFGILNSPLHFGNGTRLTVT.

V usage is TRBV6-4 and J usage is TRBJ2-6; D not certain. Germline loops: CDR1 MRHNA, CDR2 SNTAGT. Between the trimmed V and J ends, which lost 3 bases and 0 bases, there was a span of 6 bases. This CDR3 has 15 amino acids. The CDR3 DNA reads TGTGCCAGCAGTGAAGTAAACTCTGGGGCCAACGTCCTGACTTTC. Amino acids: CASSEVNSGANVLTF.

This sequence joins TRBV7-8 and TRBJ1-1; D remains ambiguous. The CDR3 totals 13 residues. Trimming shortened V by 3 bases and J by 0 bases, and 5 bases separated the two germline ends. Germline CDR1 SGHVS, CDR2 FQNEAQ. The CDR3 bases are TGTGCCAGCAGCTTTCAGGTGAACACTGAAGCTTTCTTT. Its protein is CASSFQVNTEAFF. Drawing the rest from reference TRBV7-8 and TRBJ1-1, the complete variable domain is GAGVSQSPRYKVAKRGQDVALRCDPISGHVSLFWYQQALGQGPEFLTYFQNEAQLDKSGLPSDRFFAERPEGSVSTLKIQRTQQEDSAVYLCASSFQVNTEAFFGQGTRLTVV.

The chain couples TRBV9 to TRBJ2-6; 9 positions agree with TRBD1. Looked up from germline, CDR1 is SGDLS and CDR2 is YYNGEE. The CDR3 length is 19 residues. J lost 1 base, V lost 3 bases, and 11 bases had no gene match. The CDR3 loop is CASSAWVGTGFSGANVLTF. The CDR3 DNA reads TGTGCCAGCAGCGCGTGGGTGGGGACAGGGTTTTCTGGGGCCAACGTCCTGACTTTC. Variable domain in full (rest from reference TRBV9 and TRBJ2-6): DSGVTQTPKHLITATGQRVTLRCSPRSGDLSVYWYQQSLDQGLQFLIQYYNGEERAKGNILERFSAQQFPDLHSELNLSSLELGDSALYFCASSAWVGTGFSGANVLTFGAGSRLTVL.

The rearrangement uses TRBV6-1 and TRBJ1-1, with a weak D call TRBD1 (5 bases). Germline V gives CDR1 MNHNS, CDR2 SASEGT. Between the trimmed V and J ends, which lost 3 bases and 10 bases, there was a span of 27 bases. The CDR3 length is 17 residues. CDR3 sequence reads: CASSDPSGVGIIRGAFF. As DNA, the CDR3 is TGTGCCAGCAGTGACCCTTCGGGGGTAGGGATCATCCGCGGAGCTTTCTTT.

The chain joins TRBV18 to TRBJ2-1, with D uncertain. The germline V gene encodes CDR1 KGHSH and CDR2 LQKENI. The CDR3 runs 13 residues. Trimming cost V 0 bases and J 5 bases, with 5 bases left between them. The CDR3 DNA follows: TGTGCCAGCTCACCACCAGGGCACAATGAGCAGTTCTTC. It is translated as CASSPPGHNEQFF.

CDR3: CATSGTVPYEQYF. The CDR3 DNA sequence: TGTGCCACCTCCGGGACAGTTCCCTACGAGCAGTACTTC. V and J are TRBV6-5 and TRBJ2-7; TRBD1 matches 7 bases. J was trimmed by 2 bases and V by 10 bases; bases with no gene match: 8. Germline CDR1 MNHEY, CDR2 SVGAGI. The CDR3 extends over 13 amino acids.

This sequence joins TRBV7-2 and TRBJ1-1, with D uncertain. V was cut by 1 base and J by 3 bases, with 12 bases left in between. The CDR3 spans 15 residues. Germline lookup yields CDR1 SGHTA and CDR2 FQGNSA. Here the CDR3 DNA reads TGTGCCAGCAGCTTAGAGGGTGATTGGGACACTGAAGCTTTCTTT. The encoded protein is CASSLEGDWDTEAFF.

This clone was seen once. J is TRBJ2-1 and V is TRBV4-3; TRBD1 might be the D (7 bases). V shed 6 bases and J shed 7 bases, with 13 bases lying between them. CDR1 and CDR2 from the germline V gene are LGHNA and YSLEER. The CDR3 contains 13 residues. The CDR3 reads CASRGQAGNEQFF. The CDR3 DNA follows: TGCGCCAGCAGAGGACAGGCGGGGAATGAGCAGTTCTTC.

This clone was detected once. The rearrangement joins TRBV7-9 to TRBJ1-2, with D maybe TRBD1 (5 bases). The CDR3 length is 14 residues. Trimming removed 5 bases from V and 9 bases from J, with 19 bases in between. Germline CDR1 reads SEHNR; CDR2 reads FQNEAQ (reference sequence). CDR3: CASSTPGSPRSYTF. The CDR3 nucleotides read TGTGCCAGCAGCACCCCAGGGTCCCCTAGGAGCTACACCTTC.

This chain uses TRBV7-8 with TRBJ1-5, with a tentative D call TRBD1 (6 bases). The CDR3 contains 15 residues. V lost 3 bases and J lost 4, with 13 bases in between. Germline assignment: CDR1 SGHVS and CDR2 FQNEAQ. This CDR3 is CASSFLTGMNQPQHF. CDR3 DNA sequence: TGTGCCAGCAGCTTTCTGACAGGCATGAATCAGCCCCAGCATTTT.

The J gene is TRBJ2-6, the V gene TRBV14; D unclear. Germline CDR1 is SGHDN and CDR2 is FVKESK. The CDR3 spans 15 residues. The germline V and J ends were trimmed by 1 base and 0 bases, with 4 bases remaining between them. CDR3 nucleotides: TGTGCCAGCAGCCAAGGACTCTCTGGGGCCAACGTCCTGACTTTC. Its protein product is CASSQGLSGANVLTF. The complete variable domain, with remaining parts taken from reference TRBV14 and TRBJ2-6, reads EAGVTQFPSHSVIEKGQTVTLRCDPISGHDNLYWYRRVMGKEIKFLLHFVKESKQDESGMPNNRFLAERTGGTYSTLKVQPAELEDSGVYFCASSQGLSGANVLTFGAGSRLTVL.

This clone was counted once. The V gene is TRBV4-3, the J gene TRBJ2-1; D is perhaps TRBD2 (6 bases). V gave up 1 base and J gave up 0 bases, with 10 bases separating them. Germline V gene data show CDR1 as LGHNA and CDR2 as YSLEER. The CDR3 consists of 16 residues. In DNA, the CDR3 is TGCGCCAGCAGCCAAGTGGGGACTGGCTCCTACAATGAGCAGTTCTTC. This codes for CASSQVGTGSYNEQFF.

This chain uses TRBV29-1 with TRBJ1-1, with D possibly being TRBD1 (6 bases). Germline CDR1 is SQVTM and CDR2 is ANQGSEA. The CDR3 runs 12 residues. V was shortened by 0 bases and J by 11 bases, with 13 bases between the two germline ends. The CDR3 is CSVEDQSGAAFF. CDR3 nucleotide sequence: TGCAGCGTTGAAGACCAATCAGGGGCCGCTTTCTTT.

The chain joins TRBV19 to TRBJ2-7; possible D gene TRBD2, 6 bases. Trimming shortened V by 7 bases and J by 2 bases, and 15 bases separated the two germline ends. CDR1 and CDR2 from the germline V gene are LNHDA and SQIVND (reference sequence). The CDR3 sequence is 14 residues long. The CDR3 bases are TGTGCCAGTACCGAGCCGGGGGAAACCTACGAGCAGTACTTC. It yields the protein CASTEPGETYEQYF.

CDR3 residues: CASSEERDTYGYTF. The CDR3 DNA is TGTGCCAGCAGTGAAGAGAGAGACACCTATGGCTACACCTTC. The chain employs TRBV2 and TRBJ1-2; D remains unclear. The germline gives CDR1 SNHLY, CDR2 FYNNEI. CDR3 length equals 14 residues. V was cut by 1 base and J by 4 bases, with 10 bases left in between. The full variable domain, rest sourced from reference TRBV2 and TRBJ1-2, is EPEVTQTPSHQVTQMGQEVILRCVPISNHLYFYWYRQILGQKVEFLVSFYNNEISEKSEIFDDQFSVERPDGSNFTLKIRSTKLEDSAMYFCASSEERDTYGYTFGSGTRLTVV.

The chain employs TRBV4-3 and TRBJ2-1; D might be TRBD2 (5 bases). Germline V gives CDR1 LGHNA, CDR2 YSLEER. Trimming took off 2 bases at V and 7 bases at J, with 6 bases between the two ends. The CDR3 is 12 amino acids. The CDR3 DNA reads as TGCGCCAGCAGCCAATCGGGGAATGAGCAGTTCTTC. Its protein product is CASSQSGNEQFF.

The rearrangement links TRBV5-1 to TRBJ1-1, with TRBD1 matching 8 bases. Per the germline V gene, CDR1 is SGHRS and CDR2 is YFSETQ. This CDR3 contains 18 residues. J gave up 1 base and V 0 bases, and 11 bases lay outside the gene matches. The CDR3 DNA reads as TGCGCCAGCAGCTTGGGCGCCTTGACAGGGGCCGGGAACACTGAAGCTTTCTTT. It translates to CASSLGALTGAGNTEAFF.

V gene TRBV7-2 combines with J gene TRBJ1-2; D call uncertain. The length of the CDR3 is 15 residues. Germline loops: CDR1 SGHTA, CDR2 FQGNSA. Trimming left V 5 bases short and J 6 bases short, with 19 bases between. CDR3 residues: CASSTNGPPGNGYTF. The CDR3 DNA reads as TGTGCCAGCAGCACAAACGGACCGCCGGGAAATGGCTACACCTTC.

The rearrangement links TRBV11-2 to TRBJ1-1; D not certain. V lost 1 base, J lost 0 bases, and 9 bases lay in between. The CDR3 length is 15 residues. CDR1 and CDR2 (germline): SGHAT, FQNNGV. CDR3 nucleotides: TGTGCCAGCAGCTTAGCAACCAGAATGAACACTGAAGCTTTCTTT. Amino acid sequence: CASSLATRMNTEAFF.

The chain is built from TRBV6-5 and TRBJ1-2, with D possibly matching TRBD1 (5 bases). CDR3 length: 13 amino acids. The germline CDR1 and CDR2 sequences are MNHEY and SVGAGI. V lost 8 bases and J 0 bases, leaving 10 bases between the germline ends. The CDR3 spells CASRRQTNYGYTF. Here the CDR3 DNA reads TGTGCCAGCCGTCGACAGACTAACTATGGCTACACCTTC.

The V and J genes are TRBV18 and TRBJ1-4; D is perhaps TRBD1 (6 bases). The ends were cut back, 1 base at V and 0 bases at J, with 6 bases in the middle. The germline V gene has CDR1 KGHSH and CDR2 LQKENI. The CDR3 spans 15 residues. CDR3 sequence reads: CASSPQGATNEKLFF. CDR3 bases: TGTGCCAGCTCACCACAGGGGGCAACTAATGAAAAACTGTTTTTT. The variable domain in full, completed from reference TRBV18 and TRBJ1-4, reads NAGVMQNPRHLVRRRGQEARLRCSPMKGHSHVYWYRQLPEEGLKFMVYLQKENIIDESGMPKERFSAEFPKEGPSILRIQQVVRGDSAAYFCASSPQGATNEKLFFGSGTQLSVL.

This chain joins TRBV7-3 and TRBJ1-1, with D possibly being TRBD1 (5 bases). V shed 1 base and J shed 4 bases, with 10 bases lying between them. The CDR3 runs 14 residues. Germline CDR1 and CDR2: SGHTA and FQGTGA. As DNA, the CDR3 is TGTGCCAGCAGCTTAATGGGGGGTAGCACTGAAGCTTTCTTT. Its translation: CASSLMGGSTEAFF.

This chain connects TRBV28 to TRBJ2-1; 11 bases are shared with TRBD2. The germline V gene encodes CDR1 MDHEN and CDR2 SYDVKM. The CDR3 length is 14 residues. V was clipped by 5 bases and J by 10 bases; unmatched bases: 7. The CDR3 region has the DNA TGTGCCAGCAGTCCTCAGTCTAGCGGGAGGGAGCAGTTCTTC. This translates into CASSPQSSGREQFF.

The V and J genes are TRBV27 and TRBJ1-3; possible D gene TRBD1, 5 bases. V was cut by 2 bases and J by 4 bases, with 9 bases left in between. The CDR3 extends over 14 amino acids. Germline assignment: CDR1 MNHEY and CDR2 SMNVEV (reference sequence). In nucleotides, the CDR3 is TGTGCCAGCAGTTTAAGGGGAGGGGGAAACACCATATATTTT. Translation: CASSLRGGGNTIYF.